The 3 T cell receptor beta chains given below trace back to one sample, sequenced in a study of control samples from healthy donors and cancer patients. The data were produced by immunoSEQ multiplex PCR, yet TCRdb's version contains in-frame clones alone and is incomplete. The sample consists of roughly 450,000 clones, 90% of them appearing once. The sample was PBMCs. The receptors come from a man aged 35 to 55 with head and neck cancer.

The V gene is TRBV5-4, the J gene TRBJ2-7; D might be TRBD1 (5 bases). Germline-derived CDR1 and CDR2 are SGHNT and YYREEE (reference sequence). CDR3 length: 16 residues. V gave up 2 bases and J gave up 0 bases, with 15 bases separating them. CDR3 sequence (DNA): TGTGCCAGCAGCTTTAACGGGTGGGGCAACTCCTACGAGCAGTACTTC. Its protein is CASSFNGWGNSYEQYF.

The chain has TRBV9 and TRBJ2-2; tentatively, D is TRBD1 (6 bases). Trimming took off 2 bases at V and 9 bases at J, with 17 bases between the two ends. CDR3 length: 15 residues. In germline, CDR1 is SGDLS, CDR2 YYNGEE. This CDR3 is CASSVRDIYDWELFF. CDR3 nucleotides: TGTGCCAGCAGCGTTAGGGACATATATGACTGGGAGCTGTTTTTT.

The J gene is TRBJ1-6, the V gene TRBV4-3; perhaps TRBD1 as D (5 bases). CDR1 LGHNA and CDR2 YSLEER come from the germline V gene. The ends were cut back, 0 bases at V and 8 bases at J, with 8 bases in the middle. This CDR3 has 14 amino acids. The CDR3 is CASSQDRGDSPLHF. The CDR3 DNA reads TGCGCCAGCAGCCAAGATCGGGGGGATTCACCCCTCCACTTT.